The rows below give T cell receptor beta chains drawn from one sample of a study of blood T cell repertoires in COVID-19. The table came from immunoSEQ multiplex PCR; TCRdb's copy has only in-frame clones and leaves some out. The sample gives about 230,000 clones, 70% to 90% of which show up once; about a tenth is in the top ten. Sequencing input: PBMCs or T cells enriched from blood (not recorded which). The origin of the receptors is a man younger than 40 who had recovered from COVID-19. Both conserved end residues are part of each CDR3. The D gene is left open where the match is weak. Clone size appears in some rows only: once, few, many, or a class for an expanded clone.

j_call v_call d_call clone_size cdr3_aa cdr3_nt
TRBJ1-5 TRBV6-6 . . CASSPRGHSNQPQHF TGTGCCAGCAGCCCCCGGGGTCATAGCAATCAGCCCCAGCATTTT
TRBJ2-7 TRBV6-5 . . CASSYFSGSNYEQYF TGTGCCAGCAGTTACTTTTCGGGTAGTAACTACGAGCAGTACTTC
TRBJ1-1 TRBV7-9 . . CASSLSLMNTEAFF TGTGCCAGCAGCTTGTCCTTAATGAACACTGAAGCTTTCTTT
TRBJ2-1 TRBV4-3 . . CASSQDVAPYNEQFF TGCGCCAGCAGCCAAGATGTGGCTCCCTACAATGAGCAGTTCTTC
TRBJ1-3 TRBV11-2 . . CASSLVAVSGNTIYF TGTGCCAGCAGCTTAGTAGCGGTCTCTGGAAACACCATATATTTT
TRBJ1-2 TRBV9 . . CASSVGQALGNYGYTF TGTGCCAGCAGCGTAGGACAGGCTCTGGGTAACTATGGCTACACCTTC
TRBJ2-7 TRBV19 . . CASSIGGYEQYF TGTGCCAGTAGTATCGGCGGATACGAGCAGTACTTC
TRBJ1-1 TRBV19 . . CASSMARLNTEAFF TGTGCCAGTAGTATGGCCAGATTGAACACTGAAGCTTTCTTT
TRBJ2-7 TRBV7-6 . . CASSSRQASYEQYF TGTGCCAGCAGCTCCCGACAGGCCTCCTACGAGCAGTACTTC
TRBJ1-1 TRBV5-1 . . CASSENAGKTEAFF TGCGCCAGCAGCGAAAACGCAGGGAAAACTGAAGCTTTCTTT
TRBJ2-6 TRBV2 . . CASTGVTGANVLTF TGTGCCAGCACAGGCGTCACTGGTGCCAACGTCCTGACTTTC
TRBJ1-4 TRBV6-6 TRBD1 . CASRSTGGAYEKLFF TGTGCCAGCAGATCTACAGGGGGCGCATATGAAAAACTGTTTTTT
TRBJ2-1 TRBV28 TRBD2 . CASTGHSGRTYNEQFF TGTGCCAGCACCGGTCATAGCGGGAGAACCTACAATGAGCAGTTCTTC
TRBJ1-1 TRBV3-1/TRBV3-2 TRBD1 . CASSRLTDRASEAFF TGTGCCAGCAGCCGACTCACGGACAGGGCGTCGGAAGCTTTCTTT
TRBJ2-3 TRBV7-6 TRBD2 . CASSSWTSGASTDTQYF TGTGCCAGCAGCTCTTGGACTAGCGGGGCTAGCACAGATACGCAGTATTTT
TRBJ2-3 TRBV28 TRBD2 . CASREVTRGQNSGLAGPLYTQYF TGTGCCAGCAGGGAGGTAACCCGGGGACAGAACTCGGGACTAGCGGGCCCTTTATATACGCAGTATTTT
TRBJ2-7 TRBV5-5 TRBD2 . CASRQVAGSSYEQYF TGTGCCAGCAGACAGGTAGCGGGAAGCTCCTACGAGCAGTACTTC
TRBJ1-4 TRBV18 . . CASSPRSFAGSSNEKLFF TGTGCCAGCTCACCAAGGAGCTTCGCGGGGAGCAGTAATGAAAAACTGTTTTTT
TRBJ2-3 TRBV4-2 . many CASSQDMAGGADTQYF TGTGCCAGCAGCCAAGATATGGCTGGGGGCGCAGATACGCAGTATTTT
TRBJ2-3 TRBV30 TRBD2 . CAWNRRAGDTSTDTQYF TGTGCCTGGAACCGTCGAGCGGGGGATACTAGCACAGATACGCAGTATTTT
TRBJ1-5 TRBV7-2 TRBD1 . CASSFTGQQNQPQHF TGTGCCAGCAGCTTTACGGGACAGCAAAATCAGCCCCAGCATTTT
TRBJ2-2 TRBV30 . . CAIYVLNTGELFF TGTGCCATCTATGTTCTGAACACCGGGGAGCTGTTTTTT
TRBJ1-1 TRBV24-1 . . CATSGLGGTEAFF TGTGCCACCAGTGGCTTAGGAGGCACTGAAGCTTTCTTT
TRBJ2-3 TRBV30 TRBD2 . CAWNGGESDTQYF TGTGCCTGGAACGGGGGGGAGTCAGATACGCAGTATTTT
TRBJ2-3 TRBV3-1/TRBV3-2 . . CASSRGIFTATDTQYF TGTGCCAGCAGCCGAGGGATTTTTACTGCCACAGATACGCAGTATTTT
TRBJ1-5 TRBV6-5 . . CAISRREGGNQPQHF TGTGCCATCTCGCGGAGGGAGGGAGGAAATCAGCCCCAGCATTTT
TRBJ1-2 TRBV12-2 . . CASRPSGGCGYTF TGTGCAAGTCGTCCATCAGGGGGCTGTGGCTACACCTTC
TRBJ2-7 TRBV11-2 TRBD2 . CASSLTSGSYEQYF TGTGCCAGCAGCTTGACTAGCGGGAGCTACGAGCAGTACTTC
TRBJ1-3 TRBV30 TRBD1 . CAVSTGNSGNTIYF TGTGCCGTCTCGACAGGGAACTCTGGAAACACCATATATTTT
TRBJ2-1 TRBV4-2 . few CASSQENSRYEQFF TGTGCCAGCAGCCAAGAGAACTCGAGATATGAGCAGTTCTTC
TRBJ1-1 TRBV9 . . CASSVDGRAWNTEAFF TGTGCCAGCAGCGTAGATGGGAGAGCTTGGAACACTGAAGCTTTCTTT
TRBJ2-2 TRBV6-1 TRBD1 . CASATRTGGTGELFF TGTGCCAGCGCCACCCGGACAGGGGGTACCGGGGAGCTGTTTTTT
TRBJ1-2 TRBV28 TRBD1 few CASSSPGQDNYGYTF TGTGCCAGCAGTTCCCCGGGACAGGATAACTATGGCTACACCTTC
TRBJ1-5 TRBV6-5 . once CAAREVTNQPQHF TGTGCCGCGCGGGAGGTCACCAATCAGCCCCAGCATTTT
TRBJ2-1 TRBV11-3 TRBD1 . CASSLDRGTGWAAFYNEQFF TGTGCCAGCAGCTTAGATCGGGGGACAGGTTGGGCGGCCTTCTACAATGAGCAGTTCTTC
TRBJ2-1 TRBV7-3 . . CASSRQGTEQFF TGTGCCAGCAGCCGGCAGGGGACTGAGCAGTTCTTC
TRBJ2-3 TRBV10-3 TRBD2 . CAIRIFPGGGGTDTQYF TGTGCCATCAGAATCTTCCCCGGGGGGGGAGGCACAGATACGCAGTATTTT